One and the same sample provided the 30 T cell receptor beta chains below, sequenced in a study of neurological immune-mediated disorders. The time point was: longitudinal time-point 1 (baseline). Each CDR3 protein gets one entry after TCRdb re-called the 5' RACE reads with MiXCR. This sample has around 60,000 distinct CDR3 sequences, with around 11% found just once. The sample comprised PBMCs. The receptors here all came from a male donor with HTLV-1-associated myelopathy (HAM/TSP).

The chain carries TRBV18 and TRBJ1-5, with 9 bases matching TRBD1. Germline CDR1 reads KGHSH; CDR2 reads LQKENI. V trimming: 5 bases; J trimming: 8 bases; junction bases outside the gene matches: 13. This CDR3 has 16 residues. The CDR3 coding sequence is TGTGCCAGCTCAGACGCGACCGGGACAGGGTTGAAGCCCCAGCATTTT. Its protein is CASSDATGTGLKPQHF.

Ten or more counts support this clonotype. This sequence joins TRBV20-1 and TRBJ1-4, with D hard to call. The CDR3 runs 14 residues. Germline V gene lookup returns CDR1 DFQATT and CDR2 SNEGSKA (reference sequence). Deletions cut 0 bases from V and 7 bases from J, with 12 bases between. The DNA for the CDR3 is TGCAGTGCTAGAGATCACGAACGGGGTGAAAAACTGTTTTTT. This sequence encodes CSARDHERGEKLFF.

This clonotype came up many times. The genes are TRBV6-5 and TRBJ2-1; maybe TRBD1 (5 bases). The germline V gene encodes CDR1 MNHEY and CDR2 SVGAGI. Between the trimmed V and J ends, which lost 2 bases and 5 bases, there was a span of 13 bases. The CDR3 has 15 residues. This CDR3 is CASSYTPPTDNEQFF. The CDR3 nucleotides are TGTGCCAGCAGTTACACCCCTCCGACAGACAATGAGCAGTTCTTC.

The gene calls are TRBV11-3 and TRBJ2-1; no firm D call. The CDR3 runs to 13 residues. CDR1 and CDR2 from the germline V gene are SGHNT and YENEEA. Trimming removed 0 bases from V and 8 bases from J, with 8 bases in between. Here the CDR3 DNA reads TGTGCCAGCAGCTTAGATTGGTTGTATGAGCAGTTCTTC. Translated, it gives CASSLDWLYEQFF.

There are many counts of this clonotype. The chain is built from TRBV4-1 and TRBJ1-4; the D is unclear. The CDR3 spans 15 residues. The V end was cut by 0 bases, the J end by 6 bases, with 11 bases between. CDR1 is MGHRA, CDR2 YSYEKL, per germline. DNA of the CDR3: TGCGCCAGCAGCCAAGATCCGTCTCGGGATGAAAAACTGTTTTTT. Translated: CASSQDPSRDEKLFF.

CDR3 sequence: CASSLVSASTYEQYF. In DNA form, the CDR3 reads TGTGCCAGCAGCTTAGTGTCAGCTTCCACCTACGAGCAGTACTTC. This rearrangement joins TRBV7-8 to TRBJ2-7; D unclear. Per the germline V gene, CDR1 is SGHVS and CDR2 is FQNEAQ. The CDR3 is made up of 15 amino acids. V dropped 1 base and J dropped 2 bases, with 12 bases sitting between them.

This clonotype was seen at least ten times. The J gene is TRBJ2-2, the V gene TRBV7-8; the D gene could be TRBD1 or TRBD2 (6 bases each). Germline V gives CDR1 SGHVS, CDR2 FQNEAQ. V was shortened by 7 bases and J by 7 bases, with 22 bases between the two germline ends. The CDR3 has 16 amino acids. The CDR3 bases are TGTGCCAGCATCCTTGGTAGGGGGGAGAACTTCGGGGAGCTGTTTTTT. Translated: CASILGRGENFGELFF.

This clonotype is labeled as medium-sized (0.01 to 0.1%). J is TRBJ1-6 and V is TRBV12-3 or TRBV12-4; D not certain. V dropped 8 bases and J dropped 9 bases, with 14 bases sitting between them. The CDR3 is 13 residues long. DNA for the CDR3: TGTGCCAGCGTTAGAAGGGCGGGTTCACCCCTCCACTTT. It codes for CASVRRAGSPLHF.

This clonotype was detected many times. The chain is built from TRBV4-3 and TRBJ1-1; D not certain. Trimming cost V 2 bases and J 4 bases, with 14 bases left between them. Per germline, CDR1 LGHNA and CDR2 YSLEER. This CDR3 has 15 amino acids. CDR3 protein: CASSQWTSTPTEAFF. The CDR3 coding sequence is TGCGCCAGCAGCCAATGGACCTCCACGCCCACTGAAGCTTTCTTT.

This clonotype appeared many times. The rearrangement links TRBV10-3 to TRBJ2-3; tentatively, D is TRBD1 (5 bases). V was clipped by 4 bases and J by 0 bases, with 11 bases between them. From germline, CDR1 is ENHRY and CDR2 SYGVKD. The CDR3 covers 15 residues. CDR3 sequence reads: CAISVRKGSTDTQYF. The CDR3 coding sequence is TGTGCCATCAGTGTCAGGAAGGGGAGCACAGATACGCAGTATTTT.

With regard to this clonotype: A read error may explain this, as a much larger clone is one base away. The rearrangement uses TRBV29-1 and TRBJ2-7; D is ambiguous. CDR1 and CDR2 (germline): SQVTM, ANQGSEA. The CDR3 runs to 13 residues. Trimming left V 4 bases short and J 3 bases short, with 13 bases between. The CDR3 loop is CSVVFVVYYEQYF. The CDR3 region has the DNA TGCAGCGTTGTGTTCGTCGTATACTACGAGCAGTACTTC.

This clonotype was found many times. The CDR3 DNA follows: TGTGCCAGCAGCTTCCGGGACAGGAACGAGCAGTACTTC. It yields the protein CASSFRDRNEQYF. The gene calls are TRBV7-9 and TRBJ2-7; 8 positions agree with TRBD1. The CDR3 extends over 13 amino acids. Per the germline V gene, CDR1 is SEHNR and CDR2 is FQNEAQ (reference sequence). V shed 3 bases, J shed 5 bases, and the junction held 3 bases outside the gene matches.

A remark on this clonotype: This may stem from a read error, because a much larger clone lies one nucleotide away. Because the CDR3 is missing its conserved closing phenylalanine or tryptophan, this is likely a read error. The rearrangement joins TRBV7-2 to TRBJ2-3; TRBD2 matches 10 bases. CDR1 and CDR2 (germline): SGHTA, FQGNSA. J was trimmed by 6 bases and V by 2 bases; bases with no gene match: 14. The CDR3 is made up of 18 amino acids. The chain's CDR3 is CASSLYHLTSGAGDTQYV. The DNA of the CDR3 is TGTGCCAGCAGCTTATACCACCTCACTAGCGGGGCGGGGGATACGCAGTATGTT.

Ten or more counts support this clonotype. The chain carries TRBV7-8 and TRBJ1-3; D is uncertain. V was cut by 5 bases and J by 0 bases, with 11 bases left in between. The germline V gene has CDR1 SGHVS and CDR2 FQNEAQ. This CDR3 has 15 residues. The CDR3 spells CASSLNLVSGNTIYF. CDR3 nucleotide sequence: TGTGCCAGCAGCCTAAATTTGGTCTCTGGAAACACCATATATTTT.

The chain links TRBV19 to TRBJ1-6; possible D gene TRBD1, 6 bases. V was shortened by 4 bases and J by 2 bases, with 12 bases between the two germline ends. The germline V gene has CDR1 LNHDA and CDR2 SQIVND (reference sequence). The CDR3 is made up of 16 amino acids. CDR3 region: CASSNGGQTYNSPLHF. Written as DNA, the CDR3 is TGTGCCAGTAGTAACGGGGGACAAACCTATAATTCACCCCTCCACTTT.

This clonotype has a count of ten or more. The genes are TRBV13 and TRBJ2-5; no reliable D call. This CDR3 region has 13 residues. The V and J ends lost 5 bases and 3 bases respectively, with 10 bases between them. Germline V gene data show CDR1 as PRHDT and CDR2 as FYEKMQ (reference sequence). The CDR3 loop is CASSPRGKETQYF. The CDR3 DNA sequence: TGTGCCAGCAGCCCTCGAGGAAAAGAGACCCAGTACTTC.

This clonotype was recorded at least ten times. The chain couples TRBV15 to TRBJ2-2; 7 positions match TRBD1. Germline CDR1 reads LNHNV; CDR2 reads YYDKDF (reference sequence). J lost 2 bases, V lost 6 bases, and 6 bases had no gene match. The CDR3 consists of 15 residues. CDR3 nucleotide sequence: TGTGCCACCAGTCGGGACAGAGCCAACACCGGGGAGCTGTTTTTT. As protein: CATSRDRANTGELFF. The full variable domain, rest sourced from reference TRBV15 and TRBJ2-2, is DAMVIQNPRYQVTQFGKPVTLSCSQTLNHNVMYWYQQKSSQAPKLLFHYYDKDFNNEADTPDNFQSRRPNTSFCFLDIRSPGLGDTAMYLCATSRDRANTGELFFGEGSRLTVL.

This clonotype was counted ten times or more. The chain uses TRBV5-1 and TRBJ2-4; TRBD1 might be the D (6 bases). Germline V gives CDR1 SGHRS, CDR2 YFSETQ. This CDR3 spans 11 amino acids. Trimming took 5 bases from V and 15 from J, leaving 15 bases between them. In DNA, the CDR3 is TGCGCCAGCAGAACGGGGACAACCATGTACTTC. Its translation: CASRTGTTMYF.

Ten or more counts support this clonotype. The V and J genes are TRBV7-2 and TRBJ2-5, with 10 positions matching TRBD1. J lost 3 bases, V lost 4 bases, and 11 bases had no gene match. This CDR3 contains 17 residues. Germline V lookup: CDR1 SGHTA, CDR2 FQGNSA. The CDR3 DNA reads as TGTGCCAGCAGCTCATTCCCCCGGGACAGGGGAGAAGAGACCCAGTACTTC. This translates into CASSSFPRDRGEETQYF.

V gene TRBV20-1 combines with J gene TRBJ2-2; D is uncertain. Germline lookup yields CDR1 DFQATT and CDR2 SNEGSKA (reference sequence). This CDR3 has 14 amino acids. The V end lost 2 bases, the J end lost 1 base, and 8 bases lay between the germline ends. CDR3 region: CSARLHGNTGELFF. CDR3 in DNA: TGCAGTGCTAGACTGCACGGGAACACCGGGGAGCTGTTTTTT.

This clonotype was seen ten or more times. The chain uses TRBV28 and TRBJ2-7; 8 bases are shared with TRBD2. Losses at the gene ends were 3 bases for V and 0 bases for J; bases not matched to a gene: 10. This CDR3 region has 17 residues. Germline-derived CDR1 and CDR2 are MDHEN and SYDVKM. The CDR3 DNA follows: TGTGCCAGCAGTTTCGGGGAAAAGCGGGGGAGCTCCTACGAGCAGTACTTC. Translation gives CASSFGEKRGSSYEQYF.

This clonotype was seen repeatedly, ten times or more. The chain carries TRBV12-3 or TRBV12-4 and TRBJ1-5; 10 nucleotides agree with TRBD1. After removal of 3 bases from V and 4 bases from J, the junction contained 6 bases not matched to a gene. The CDR3 is 16 amino acids. Written as DNA, the CDR3 is TGTGCCAGCAGTTTCGGGACAGGGGAGATTAATCAGCCCCAGCATTTT. Encoded protein: CASSFGTGEINQPQHF.

This clonotype was detected ten times or more. The chain carries TRBV6-5 and TRBJ2-1; D not resolved. Trimming took 5 bases from V and 2 from J, leaving 13 bases between them. There are 15 residues in the CDR3. The germline V gene has CDR1 MNHEY and CDR2 SVGAGI. The CDR3: CASSTSGRAYNEQFF. For the CDR3, the DNA is TGTGCCAGCAGTACCTCAGGTAGAGCCTACAATGAGCAGTTCTTC.

To note about this clonotype: A read error is possible here, since a much larger clone lies one base away. J is TRBJ1-5 and V is TRBV20-1; D may be TRBD1 (5 bases). Germline CDR1 is DFQATT and CDR2 is SNEGSKA (reference sequence). This CDR3 is built from 17 residues. CDR3 in DNA: TGCAGTGCTCTTAAAACCTCCGGGGCGGGGTTCAATCAGCCCCTGCATTTT. Its protein product is CSALKTSGAGFNQPLHF.

This clonotype was detected many times. This chain links TRBV24-1 with TRBJ1-5; the D is unclear. The CDR3 contains 9 residues. The V gene's germline CDR1 is KGHDR and CDR2 SFDVKD. Trimming took off 12 bases at V and 8 bases at J, with 7 bases between the two ends. CDR3 amino acids: CALHEPQHF. The CDR3 DNA follows: TGTGCCCTGCATGAGCCCCAGCATTTT.

The chain uses TRBV19 and TRBJ1-1, with D perhaps matching TRBD1 (5 bases). The CDR3 is made up of 11 amino acids. Trimming pared 8 bases from V and 10 bases from J, leaving 14 bases between. Germline CDR1 LNHDA, CDR2 SQIVND (reference sequence). The CDR3 bases are TGTGCCAGTGTCAGGGAGGGGTCAGCTTTCTTT. It encodes CASVREGSAFF.

This clonotype was counted many times. The chain employs TRBV10-3 and TRBJ1-1; TRBD1 is a possible D gene (6 bases). The CDR3 consists of 15 residues. Trimming removed 10 bases at V and 11 bases at J, with 29 bases between. The germline V gene encodes CDR1 ENHRY and CDR2 SYGVKD. The CDR3 DNA reads TGTGCCACCCGCATCAGGGGCGACGGAGGTGTGAGGGCTTTCTTT. Amino acids: CATRIRGDGGVRAFF.

The rearrangement uses TRBV12-3 or TRBV12-4 and TRBJ2-1; 9 bases are shared with TRBD2. This CDR3 spans 15 amino acids. With 6 bases clipped from V and 12 bases from J, the junction kept 15 bases outside the gene matches. The CDR3 nucleotides read TGTGCCAGCAGCACCAGCGGGGGGACTCTAGTCCGGCAGTTCTTC. Amino acid sequence: CASSTSGGTLVRQFF.

This clonotype was picked up many times. The gene calls are TRBV5-1 and TRBJ2-1; 7 nucleotides align to TRBD1. This CDR3 is built from 14 residues. The germline gives CDR1 SGHRS, CDR2 YFSETQ. V gave up 0 bases and J gave up 5 bases; unmatched junction bases: 2. The CDR3 DNA reads TGCGCCAGCAGCTTGGCCGGGACAGACAATGAGCAGTTCTTC. Translating gives CASSLAGTDNEQFF.

The chain has TRBV2 and TRBJ2-6, with D possibly matching TRBD2 (5 bases). The CDR3 covers 15 residues. The V gene lost 4 bases and the J gene lost 0 bases, with 7 bases spanning the gap. Germline V gene lookup returns CDR1 SNHLY and CDR2 FYNNEI. CDR3 in amino acids: CASSARASGANVLTF. The DNA for the CDR3 is TGTGCCAGCAGTGCGAGGGCCTCTGGGGCCAACGTCCTGACTTTC.